A selection of T cell receptor beta chains follows, all from one sample in a study of cytomegalovirus exposure and HLA in healthy donors. The protocol was immunoSEQ multiplex PCR, while the TCRdb copy is restricted to in-frame clones and leaves out a portion. The data hold 85,000 to 100,000 clones, with 80% observed a single time. The sequenced material came from PBMCs. These receptors originate from a man in his thirties or forties in good health and CMV-seronegative. CDR3s include the opening cysteine and the closing phenylalanine or tryptophan. Fields, in order: D gene, V gene, J gene, clone size, CDR3 protein, CDR3 DNA. The D gene is left open where the match is weak. Rows give clone size only sometimes, using once, few, many, or a class for an expanded clone.

d_gene: TRBD1; v_gene: TRBV5-4; j_gene: TRBJ1-4; abundance: -; CDR3aa: CASSFGTGFEKLFF; CDR3nt: TGTGCCAGCAGCTTCGGGACAGGTTTTGAAAAACTGTTTTTT
d_gene: -; v_gene: TRBV7-9; j_gene: TRBJ2-3; abundance: -; CDR3aa: CASNHRAITDTQYF; CDR3nt: TGTGCCAGCAACCACAGGGCCATCACAGATACGCAGTATTTT
d_gene: TRBD1; v_gene: TRBV9; j_gene: TRBJ1-1; abundance: -; CDR3aa: CASSVAGGHEAFF; CDR3nt: TGTGCCAGCAGCGTAGCAGGGGGTCATGAAGCTTTCTTT
d_gene: -; v_gene: TRBV30; j_gene: TRBJ1-5; abundance: once; CDR3aa: CALAAGSNQPQHF; CDR3nt: TGTGCCCTCGCCGCGGGGAGCAATCAGCCCCAGCATTTT
d_gene: TRBD1; v_gene: TRBV9; j_gene: TRBJ1-2; abundance: -; CDR3aa: CASSERQGEGYGYTF; CDR3nt: TGTGCCAGCAGCGAAAGACAGGGAGAAGGTTATGGCTACACCTTC
d_gene: TRBD1; v_gene: TRBV7-2; j_gene: TRBJ1-5; abundance: -; CDR3aa: CASSWGTGFNQPQHF; CDR3nt: TGTGCCAGCAGCTGGGGGACAGGGTTCAATCAGCCCCAGCATTTT
d_gene: -; v_gene: TRBV6-5; j_gene: TRBJ1-5; abundance: -; CDR3aa: CASSKHRDSNQPQHF; CDR3nt: TGTGCCAGCAGTAAGCACAGGGATAGCAATCAGCCCCAGCATTTT
d_gene: -; v_gene: TRBV5-6; j_gene: TRBJ1-4; abundance: -; CDR3aa: CASSRGVSDEKLFF; CDR3nt: TGTGCCAGCAGCAGGGGTGTTTCGGATGAAAAACTGTTTTTT
d_gene: -; v_gene: TRBV27; j_gene: TRBJ2-2; abundance: -; CDR3aa: CASSSGPWSGKAGELFF; CDR3nt: TGTGCCAGCAGTTCTGGGCCTTGGTCAGGGAAAGCCGGGGAGCTGTTTTTT
d_gene: -; v_gene: TRBV9; j_gene: TRBJ2-7; abundance: -; CDR3aa: CASSVAVVTYEQYF; CDR3nt: TGTGCCAGCAGCGTAGCGGTGGTAACCTACGAGCAGTACTTC
d_gene: TRBD1; v_gene: TRBV5-1; j_gene: TRBJ1-6; abundance: -; CDR3aa: CASSLNWDRESPLHF; CDR3nt: TGCGCCAGCAGCTTGAATTGGGACAGGGAATCACCCCTCCACTTT
d_gene: TRBD1; v_gene: TRBV27; j_gene: TRBJ2-7; abundance: -; CDR3aa: CASSFTGGYEQYF; CDR3nt: TGTGCCAGCAGTTTTACAGGGGGCTACGAGCAGTACTTC
d_gene: TRBD1; v_gene: TRBV5-1; j_gene: TRBJ2-7; abundance: -; CDR3aa: CASSAGGFVYEQYF; CDR3nt: TGCGCCAGCAGCGCAGGGGGCTTCGTCTACGAGCAGTACTTC
d_gene: -; v_gene: TRBV5-1; j_gene: TRBJ2-3; abundance: -; CDR3aa: CASSSQGGTDTQYF; CDR3nt: TGCGCCAGCAGCTCCCAGGGTGGCACAGATACGCAGTATTTT
d_gene: TRBD2; v_gene: TRBV2; j_gene: TRBJ2-5; abundance: -; CDR3aa: CASSRLSGTRGETQYF; CDR3nt: TGTGCCAGCAGTCGACTCTCCGGGACTAGGGGAGAGACCCAGTACTTC
d_gene: -; v_gene: TRBV5-1; j_gene: TRBJ2-2; abundance: few; CDR3aa: CASSFSRNTGELFF; CDR3nt: TGCGCCAGCAGCTTCTCGAGGAACACCGGGGAGCTGTTTTTT
d_gene: TRBD1; v_gene: TRBV6-1; j_gene: TRBJ1-5; abundance: -; CDR3aa: CASSVYTRTGASNQPQHF; CDR3nt: TGTGCCAGCAGTGTTTACACTAGGACAGGGGCGAGCAATCAGCCCCAGCATTTT
d_gene: -; v_gene: TRBV28; j_gene: TRBJ1-5; abundance: -; CDR3aa: CASSLRRLNQPQHF; CDR3nt: TGTGCCAGCAGTCTGAGAAGACTCAATCAGCCCCAGCATTTT
d_gene: -; v_gene: TRBV6-4; j_gene: TRBJ2-1; abundance: -; CDR3aa: CASSDSYRYSYNEQFF; CDR3nt: TGTGCCAGCAGTGACTCTTACAGGTACTCCTACAATGAGCAGTTCTTC
d_gene: TRBD2; v_gene: TRBV10-3; j_gene: TRBJ2-1; abundance: -; CDR3aa: CAISQGTSGLQFF; CDR3nt: TGTGCCATCAGTCAAGGGACTAGCGGACTGCAGTTCTTC
d_gene: TRBD2; v_gene: TRBV6-4; j_gene: TRBJ2-3; abundance: few; CDR3aa: CASSDSAGGGADTQYF; CDR3nt: TGTGCCAGCAGTGACTCTGCGGGGGGGGGAGCAGATACGCAGTATTTT
d_gene: -; v_gene: TRBV14; j_gene: TRBJ1-1; abundance: -; CDR3aa: CASSQGAGSRSTEAFF; CDR3nt: TGTGCCAGCAGCCAAGGGGCTGGGAGTAGGAGCACTGAAGCTTTCTTT
d_gene: -; v_gene: TRBV9; j_gene: TRBJ1-2; abundance: -; CDR3aa: CASSVGGDNGYTF; CDR3nt: TGTGCCAGCAGCGTGGGGGGGGATAATGGCTACACCTTC
d_gene: -; v_gene: TRBV7-2; j_gene: TRBJ1-6; abundance: once; CDR3aa: CASSRDNKNSPLHF; CDR3nt: TGTGCCAGCAGCCGGGACAATAAGAATTCACCCCTCCACTTT
d_gene: -; v_gene: TRBV2; j_gene: TRBJ1-2; abundance: -; CDR3aa: CASDGGIGGYTF; CDR3nt: TGTGCCAGCGACGGGGGGATCGGCGGCTACACCTTC
d_gene: -; v_gene: TRBV7-9; j_gene: TRBJ1-1; abundance: -; CDR3aa: CASSLIGPTEAFF; CDR3nt: TGTGCCAGCAGCCTTATTGGGCCCACTGAAGCTTTCTTT
d_gene: -; v_gene: TRBV6-5; j_gene: TRBJ2-7; abundance: -; CDR3aa: CASMTGQGGHEQYF; CDR3nt: TGTGCCAGCATGACCGGGCAGGGGGGCCACGAGCAGTACTTC
d_gene: TRBD1; v_gene: TRBV14; j_gene: TRBJ1-6; abundance: -; CDR3aa: CASSHLTGTGGSPLHF; CDR3nt: TGTGCCAGCAGCCATCTCACCGGGACAGGGGGCTCACCCCTCCACTTT
d_gene: TRBD2; v_gene: TRBV27; j_gene: TRBJ2-3; abundance: -; CDR3aa: CASTLSGVITDTQYF; CDR3nt: TGTGCCAGCACTCTTAGCGGGGTTATCACAGATACGCAGTATTTT
d_gene: TRBD2; v_gene: TRBV30; j_gene: TRBJ2-1; abundance: -; CDR3aa: CAWTPYRTSGRYNEQFF; CDR3nt: TGTGCCTGGACCCCATACCGGACTAGCGGGAGATATAATGAGCAGTTCTTC
d_gene: -; v_gene: TRBV6-4; j_gene: TRBJ1-1; abundance: -; CDR3aa: CASRDTINTEAFF; CDR3nt: TGTGCCAGCAGGGACACAATTAACACTGAAGCTTTCTTT